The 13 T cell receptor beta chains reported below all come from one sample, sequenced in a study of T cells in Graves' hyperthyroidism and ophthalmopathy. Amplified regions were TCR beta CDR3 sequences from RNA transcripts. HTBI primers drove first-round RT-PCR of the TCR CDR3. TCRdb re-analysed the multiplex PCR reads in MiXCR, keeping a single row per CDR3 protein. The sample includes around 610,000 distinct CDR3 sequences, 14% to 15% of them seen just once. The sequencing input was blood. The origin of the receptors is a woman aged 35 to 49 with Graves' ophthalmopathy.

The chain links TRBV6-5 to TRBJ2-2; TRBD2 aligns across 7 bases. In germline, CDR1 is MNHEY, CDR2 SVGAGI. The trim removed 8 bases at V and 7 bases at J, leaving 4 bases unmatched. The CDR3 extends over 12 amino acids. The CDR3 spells CASGGGGGELFF. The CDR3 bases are TGTGCCAGCGGGGGGGGAGGCGGGGAGCTGTTTTTT.

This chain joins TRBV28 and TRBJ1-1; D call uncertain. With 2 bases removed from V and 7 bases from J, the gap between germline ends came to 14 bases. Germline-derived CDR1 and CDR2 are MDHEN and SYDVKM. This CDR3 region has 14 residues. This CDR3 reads CASSLTAGQVEAFF. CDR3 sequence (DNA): TGTGCCAGCAGTTTAACCGCAGGTCAAGTTGAAGCTTTCTTT.

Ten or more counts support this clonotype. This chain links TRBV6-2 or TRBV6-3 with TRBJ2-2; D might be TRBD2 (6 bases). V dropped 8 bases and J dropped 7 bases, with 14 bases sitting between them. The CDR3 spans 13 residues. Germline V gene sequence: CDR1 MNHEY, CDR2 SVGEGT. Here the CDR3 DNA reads TGTGCCAGCGGAATGCTGGGAGGCGGGGAGCTGTTTTTT. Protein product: CASGMLGGGELFF.

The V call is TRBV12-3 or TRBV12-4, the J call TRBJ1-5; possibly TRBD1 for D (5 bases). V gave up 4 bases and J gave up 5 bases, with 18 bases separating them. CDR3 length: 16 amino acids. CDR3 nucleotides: TGTGCCAGCAGTTCCTCCCCCGACAGAGTGGATCAGCCCCAGCATTTT. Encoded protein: CASSSSPDRVDQPQHF.

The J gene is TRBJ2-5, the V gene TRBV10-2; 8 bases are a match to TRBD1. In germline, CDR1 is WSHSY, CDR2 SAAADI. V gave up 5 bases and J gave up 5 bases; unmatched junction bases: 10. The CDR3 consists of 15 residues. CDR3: CASSSLDRASETQYF. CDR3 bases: TGCGCCAGCAGTTCCTTGGACAGGGCCTCGGAGACCCAGTACTTC.

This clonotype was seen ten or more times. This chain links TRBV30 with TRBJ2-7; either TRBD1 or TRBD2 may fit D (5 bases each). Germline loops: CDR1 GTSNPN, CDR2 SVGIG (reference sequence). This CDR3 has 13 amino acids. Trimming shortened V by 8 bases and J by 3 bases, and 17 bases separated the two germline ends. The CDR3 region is CAREDTGGYEQYF. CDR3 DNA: TGTGCCAGAGAAGACACTGGGGGCTACGAGCAGTACTTC.

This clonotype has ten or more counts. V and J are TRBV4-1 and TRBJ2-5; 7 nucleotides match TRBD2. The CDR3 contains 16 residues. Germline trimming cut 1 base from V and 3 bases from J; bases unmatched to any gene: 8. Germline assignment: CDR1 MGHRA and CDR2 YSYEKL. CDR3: CASSQVFGTNKETQYF. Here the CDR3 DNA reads TGCGCCAGCAGCCAAGTCTTTGGGACTAACAAAGAGACCCAGTACTTC.

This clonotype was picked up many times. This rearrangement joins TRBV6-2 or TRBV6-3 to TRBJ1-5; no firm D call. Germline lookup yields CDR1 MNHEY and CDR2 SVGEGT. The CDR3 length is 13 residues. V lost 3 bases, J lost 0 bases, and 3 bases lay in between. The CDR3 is CASSYPSNQPQHF. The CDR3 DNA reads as TGTGCCAGCAGTTATCCTAGCAATCAGCCCCAGCATTTT.

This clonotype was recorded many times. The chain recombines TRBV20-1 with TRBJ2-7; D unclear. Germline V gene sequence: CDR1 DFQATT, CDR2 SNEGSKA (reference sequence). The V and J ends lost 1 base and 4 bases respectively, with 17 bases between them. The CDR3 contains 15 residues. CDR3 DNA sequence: TGCAGTGCTAGAGGACCCGGCGGACGTCCGTACGAGCAGTACTTC. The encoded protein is CSARGPGGRPYEQYF.

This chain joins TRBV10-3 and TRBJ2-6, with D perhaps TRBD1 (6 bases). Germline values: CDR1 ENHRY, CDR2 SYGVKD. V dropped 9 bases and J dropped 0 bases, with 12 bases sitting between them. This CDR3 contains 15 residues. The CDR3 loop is CAIKTGSSGANVLTF. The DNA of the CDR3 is TGTGCCATTAAGACAGGTAGCTCTGGGGCCAACGTCCTGACTTTC.

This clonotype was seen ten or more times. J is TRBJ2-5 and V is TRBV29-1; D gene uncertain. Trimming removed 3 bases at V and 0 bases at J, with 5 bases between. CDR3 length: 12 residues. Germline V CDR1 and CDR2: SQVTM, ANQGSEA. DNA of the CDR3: TGCAGCGTTGAGGCAGACCAAGAGACCCAGTACTTC. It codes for CSVEADQETQYF.

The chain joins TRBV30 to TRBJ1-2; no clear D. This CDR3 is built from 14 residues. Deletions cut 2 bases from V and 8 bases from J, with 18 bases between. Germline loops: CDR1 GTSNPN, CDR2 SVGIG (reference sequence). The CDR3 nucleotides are TGTGCCTGGAGTACCCTAGAGGGAAGAGGGGGCTACACCTTC. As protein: CAWSTLEGRGGYTF. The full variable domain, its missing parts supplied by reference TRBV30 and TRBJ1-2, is SQTIHQWPATLVQPVGSPLSLECTVEGTSNPNLYWYRQAAGRGLQLLFYSVGIGQISSEVPQNLSASRPQDRQFILSSKKLLLSDSGFYLCAWSTLEGRGGYTFGSGTRLTVV.

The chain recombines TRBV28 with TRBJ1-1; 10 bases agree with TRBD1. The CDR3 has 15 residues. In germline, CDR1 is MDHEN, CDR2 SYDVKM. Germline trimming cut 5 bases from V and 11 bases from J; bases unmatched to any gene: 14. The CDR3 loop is CASSPGTGDLLWAFF. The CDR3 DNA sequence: TGTGCCAGCAGTCCCGGGACAGGGGACCTCCTCTGGGCTTTCTTT.